These T cell receptor beta chains were read from a single sample in a study of CXCR3-negative and CXCR3-positive naive CD8 T cells. TCRdb re-called the 5' RACE reads; one entry per CDR3 protein, DNA not given. The listing records 130,000 or so distinct CDR3 sequences. Sequencing was done on a sample of naive CXCR3- CD8+ T cells from blood. The receptors were gathered from a human donor in good health. Some clones in this sample may be carry-over from other donors' samples. Both conserved end residues are part of each CDR3. The order of the fields is V gene, J gene, CDR3 protein.

TRBV29-1,TRBJ1-2,CCVELAAYGYTF
TRBV19,TRBJ1-3,CASSPRVSGNTIYF
TRBV7-2,TRBJ2-3,CASSLRIAGISSTDTQYF
TRBV2,TRBJ2-1,CASREASGGQYNEQFF
TRBV7-8,TRBJ2-7,CASSSTGPTYEQYF
TRBV4-3,TRBJ1-2,CASSQTSQGARGYTF
TRBV6-2/TRBV6-3,TRBJ1-1,CATIHRMNTEAFF
TRBV20-1,TRBJ2-7,CSAPFQGSYEQYF
TRBV13,TRBJ2-5,CASSTAERGSEAQYF
TRBV7-9,TRBJ2-5,CASSLVLGQQETQYF
TRBV6-2/TRBV6-3,TRBJ2-1,CASSYNTEQFF
TRBV20-1,TRBJ1-2,CSARDKEEDRVLSDGYTF
TRBV28,TRBJ2-5,CASSPRLAGDRAQETQYF
TRBV6-4,TRBJ2-1,CASSEQVTSYNEQFF
TRBV11-3,TRBJ2-1,CASSSPETPGSYNEQFF
TRBV10-2,TRBJ2-5,CASNKRDSGNQETQYF
TRBV5-6,TRBJ2-3,CASSLVDLPHTDTQYF
TRBV14,TRBJ1-2,CASSQVGTGSLRATF
TRBV12-3/TRBV12-4,TRBJ2-7,CASSVTGNYEQYF
TRBV15,TRBJ1-5,CATSRPSGTASNQPQHF
TRBV2,TRBJ2-1,CASRPIANEQFF
TRBV6-2/TRBV6-3,TRBJ2-7,CASSYSWFGGHNEQYF
TRBV6-5,TRBJ2-4,CASRKTSGGPRNIQYF
TRBV7-9,TRBJ2-4,CASSGGGQFTNWLAKNIRYF
TRBV29-1,TRBJ1-1,CSVQGGDTEAFF
TRBV28,TRBJ2-3,CASSLWGLATDTQYF
TRBV28,TRBJ2-7,CASSPVPTYEQYF
TRBV29-1,TRBJ1-2,CSVEDRAHQYGYTF
TRBV29-1,TRBJ2-1,CSVGTPLFEQFF
TRBV7-8,TRBJ2-7,CASSGTISIYEQYF
TRBV6-6,TRBJ2-1,CASSRVGNEQFF
TRBV7-6,TRBJ1-6,CASSLATGHNSPLHF
TRBV29-1,TRBJ1-5,CSVAGTGLNQPQHF
TRBV7-9,TRBJ2-1,CASSGSSREQFF
TRBV7-3,TRBJ1-2,CASRGDRGRGNYGYTF
TRBV4-3,TRBJ2-3,CASSQGLAVRDTQYF
TRBV7-3,TRBJ2-3,CASSYGTSESTDTQYF
TRBV29-1,TRBJ2-6,CSVVGGEANALTF
TRBV28,TRBJ2-5,CASSPQRVGRAQETQYF
TRBV6-2/TRBV6-3,TRBJ2-7,CASSPVQAELTHEQYF
TRBV5-1,TRBJ2-5,CASSLVSSRETQYF
TRBV20-1,TRBJ2-7,CSARGYRTGGTSYEQYF